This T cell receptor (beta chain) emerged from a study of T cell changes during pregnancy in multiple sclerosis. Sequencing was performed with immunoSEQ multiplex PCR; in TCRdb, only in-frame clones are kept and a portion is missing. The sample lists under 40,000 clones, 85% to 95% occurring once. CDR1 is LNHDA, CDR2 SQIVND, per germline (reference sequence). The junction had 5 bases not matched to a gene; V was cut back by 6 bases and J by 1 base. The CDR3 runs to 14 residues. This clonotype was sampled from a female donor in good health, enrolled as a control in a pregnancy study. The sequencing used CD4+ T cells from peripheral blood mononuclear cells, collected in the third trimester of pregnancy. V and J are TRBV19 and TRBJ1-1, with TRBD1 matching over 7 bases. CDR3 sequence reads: CASREGAPNTEAFF. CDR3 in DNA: TGTGCCAGTAGAGAGGGGGCCCCGAACACTGAAGCTTTCTTT.